This T cell receptor (beta chain) was documented in a study of T cells after yellow fever vaccination. Germline V gene lookup returns CDR1 MDHEN and CDR2 SYDVKM. The ends were cut back, 5 bases at V and 6 bases at J, with 8 bases in the middle. This CDR3 spans 11 amino acids. TCRdb independently ran MiXCR on the 5' RACE reads; one entry per CDR3 protein. The sample lists some 390,000 distinct CDR3 sequences, more than 5.5% occurring once. V and J are TRBV28 and TRBJ2-7; D possibly uses TRBD1 or TRBD2 (5 bases each). Sequencing used PBMCs, obtained 5 days after the yellow fever booster vaccination. The clonotype originates from a man aged 25 to 40 who received the YFV17D yellow fever vaccine. CDR3 in amino acids: CASSLGTEQYF. DNA of the CDR3: TGTGCCAGCAGTCTCGGGACCGAGCAGTACTTC.